Below, 20 T cell receptor beta chains from the same sample are listed, as sequenced in a study of blood T cell repertoires in COVID-19 (dated by TCRdb to the early 2020s). The library was built by means of the immunoSEQ multiplex PCR assay. This is the immuneACCESS table as TCRdb keeps it, with only in-frame sequences that have V and J called. A part of the clones is gone; compared with another copy, unresolved V genes explain less than half, and the rest is unexplained. This sample gives around 390,000 clones in total; around nine tenths of them show up just once. Roughly 10% of the sample belongs to the ten largest clones. Sequences were obtained from PBMCs or T cells enriched from blood (not recorded which). The receptor source for this set is a woman between 50 and 59 years old who had recovered from COVID-19.

This chain uses TRBV29-1 with TRBJ1-4; D gene uncertain. With 7 bases removed from V and 8 bases from J, the gap between germline ends came to 17 bases. The CDR3 is 13 residues long. Germline V gives CDR1 SQVTM, CDR2 ANQGSEA. CDR3 region: CSAFLSSREKLFF. Here the CDR3 DNA reads TGCAGCGCCTTCCTGTCCTCCAGGGAAAAACTGTTTTTT.

J is TRBJ1-1 and V is TRBV19, with 7 bases aligning to TRBD1. The CDR3 covers 14 residues. From germline, CDR1 is LNHDA and CDR2 SQIVND (reference sequence). The trim removed 5 bases at V and 7 bases at J, leaving 10 bases unmatched. Written as DNA, the CDR3 is TGTGCCAGTAGTGCGATGACAGGGCCGATTGAAGCTTTCTTT. The encoded protein is CASSAMTGPIEAFF.

The chain has TRBV18 and TRBJ2-1; 7 nucleotides agree with TRBD2. With V trimmed by 0 bases and J by 4 bases, 0 bases remained unmatched. CDR3 length: 14 residues. Germline loops: CDR1 KGHSH, CDR2 LQKENI. The CDR3 loop reads CASSPPGGYNEQFF. The CDR3 region has the DNA TGTGCCAGCTCACCACCGGGGGGGTACAATGAGCAGTTCTTC.

This rearrangement joins TRBV27 to TRBJ1-1, with 8 nucleotides matching TRBD1. From germline, CDR1 is MNHEY and CDR2 SMNVEV (reference sequence). The trim removed 8 bases at V and 5 bases at J, leaving 13 bases unmatched. The CDR3 is made up of 15 amino acids. In nucleotides, the CDR3 is TGTGCCAGCCGGCAGCCCGGGACAGGTGGGACTGAAGCTTTCTTT. As protein: CASRQPGTGGTEAFF.

The CDR3 protein is CASSRGGGAMTYEQYF. The CDR3 DNA is TGTGCCAGCAGCCGGGGAGGGGGGGCGATGACCTACGAGCAGTACTTC. The V gene is TRBV7-2, the J gene TRBJ2-7, with D perhaps matching TRBD2 (7 bases). Trimming left V 5 bases short and J 2 bases short, with 19 bases between. CDR3 length: 16 amino acids. From germline, CDR1 is SGHTA and CDR2 FQGNSA. The whole variable domain, remainder taken from reference TRBV7-2 and TRBJ2-7, is GAGVSQSPSNKVTEKGKDVELRCDPISGHTALYWYRQSLGQGLEFLIYFQGNSAPDKSGLPSDRFSAERTGGSVSTLTIQRTQQEDSAVYLCASSRGGGAMTYEQYFGPGTRLTVT.

The chain combines TRBV3-1 (or the pseudogene TRBV3-2) with TRBJ1-2, with D possibly matching TRBD1 (5 bases). The CDR3 consists of 14 residues. The ends were cut back, 4 bases at V and 5 bases at J, with 14 bases in the middle. CDR1 is LGHDT and CDR2 is YNNKEL in the germline V gene (reference sequence). CDR3: CASSLRQQGYGYTF. For the CDR3, the DNA is TGTGCCAGCAGCCTTAGACAGCAAGGGTATGGCTACACCTTC.

The chain employs TRBV7-2 and TRBJ2-6; maybe TRBD1 (6 bases). CDR1 SGHTA and CDR2 FQGNSA come from the germline V gene. This CDR3 contains 18 residues. The germline V and J ends were trimmed by 7 bases and 3 bases, with 22 bases remaining between them. The CDR3 protein is CASIKRDTFVYGANVLTF. The DNA for the CDR3 is TGTGCCAGCATTAAGAGGGACACCTTTGTGTATGGGGCCAACGTCCTGACTTTC.

The CDR3 is CASGHFINQPQHF. The CDR3 coding sequence is TGTGCCAGTGGACACTTTATTAATCAGCCCCAGCATTTT. V gene TRBV19 combines with J gene TRBJ1-5, with a possible D match to TRBD1 (5 bases). The CDR3 spans 13 residues. Germline-derived CDR1 and CDR2 are LNHDA and SQIVND (reference sequence). Trimming removed 8 bases from V and 4 bases from J, with 12 bases in between.

This sequence joins TRBV19 and TRBJ1-5, with unresolved D. CDR1 is LNHDA and CDR2 is SQIVND in the germline V gene (reference sequence). The length of the CDR3 is 16 residues. V was trimmed by 3 bases and J by 0 bases, leaving 12 bases between them. The CDR3 region is CASSMAQAYSNQPQHF. The DNA of the CDR3 is TGTGCCAGTAGTATGGCCCAGGCTTATAGCAATCAGCCCCAGCATTTT.

The genes are TRBV7-6 and TRBJ1-1; TRBD1 matches at 12 bases. The CDR3 covers 16 residues. Per germline, CDR1 SGHVS and CDR2 FNYEAQ. Trimming took 4 bases from V and 5 from J; bases not matched to a gene: 8. CDR3 DNA: TGTGCCAGCAGCTCCCGGGACAGGGGGCCTCTTACTGAAGCTTTCTTT. The encoded protein is CASSSRDRGPLTEAFF.

The chain carries TRBV12-5 and TRBJ1-1; unclear D gene. V dropped 6 bases and J dropped 6 bases, with 14 bases sitting between them. Germline V gives CDR1 LGHNT, CDR2 FRNRAP. The CDR3 has 13 residues. CDR3 in amino acids: CASGRSGSPEAFF. CDR3 coding DNA: TGTGCTAGTGGGAGGTCGGGTAGTCCTGAAGCTTTCTTT. The variable domain in full, with the rest retrieved from reference TRBV12-5 and TRBJ1-1, is DARVTQTPRHKVTEMGQEVTMRCQPILGHNTVFWYRQTMMQGLELLAYFRNRAPLDDSGMPKDRFSAEMPDATLATLKIQPSEPRDSAVYFCASGRSGSPEAFFGQGTRLTVV.

The gene calls are TRBV13 and TRBJ2-5, with TRBD2 matching 10 bases. This CDR3 is 16 amino acids long. The germline V gene encodes CDR1 PRHDT and CDR2 FYEKMQ (reference sequence). V dropped 4 bases and J dropped 2; count of bases not matched to a gene: 7. The CDR3 here is CASSSVTSGVQETQYF. Here the CDR3 DNA reads TGTGCCAGCAGCTCAGTCACTAGCGGGGTGCAAGAGACCCAGTACTTC.

The V gene is TRBV11-3, the J gene TRBJ2-1; TRBD2 might be the D (6 bases). V lost 5 bases, J lost 8 bases, and 16 bases lay in between. CDR3 length: 14 residues. Looked up from germline, CDR1 is SGHNT and CDR2 is YENEEA. The CDR3 nucleotides read TGTGCCAGCAGCCCTGCCGGACTAAACGATGAGCAGTTCTTC. Its translation: CASSPAGLNDEQFF.

The gene calls are TRBV2 and TRBJ1-4; maybe TRBD1 (5 bases). The V gene lost 7 bases and the J gene lost 2 bases, with 11 bases spanning the gap. CDR1 is SNHLY, CDR2 FYNNEI, per germline. The CDR3 consists of 14 residues. CDR3 DNA: TGTGCCAGCAACCGACAGTTCACTAATGAAAAACTGTTTTTT. Its translation: CASNRQFTNEKLFF.

The chain is built from TRBV6-5 and TRBJ1-2; weak D call: TRBD1 (6 bases). Germline V gives CDR1 MNHEY, CDR2 SVGAGI. Trimming left V 3 bases short and J 2 bases short, with 16 bases between. The CDR3 is made up of 16 amino acids. The CDR3 DNA sequence: TGTGCCAGCAGTTATGGGGGCAGGGGCCTAAACTATGGCTACACCTTC. It yields the protein CASSYGGRGLNYGYTF.

The chain is built from TRBV5-1 and TRBJ1-1; D possibly corresponds to TRBD1 (5 bases). Trimming cost V 4 bases and J 1 base, with 14 bases left between them. Germline V gene lookup returns CDR1 SGHRS and CDR2 YFSETQ. The CDR3 runs 15 residues. CDR3 nucleotide sequence: TGCGCCAGCAGCACTACAACGGGGGGGAACACTGAAGCTTTCTTT. Its protein is CASSTTTGGNTEAFF.

The chain combines TRBV9 with TRBJ1-3, with D possibly matching TRBD1 (5 bases). Germline V lookup: CDR1 SGDLS, CDR2 YYNGEE. The length of the CDR3 is 16 residues. The V end lost 3 bases, the J end lost 3 bases, and 16 bases lay between the germline ends. The CDR3 region has the DNA TGTGCCAGCAGCGCCCCCGACAGAGACGTTGGAAACACCATATATTTT. Residues: CASSAPDRDVGNTIYF.

The rearrangement links TRBV6-6 to TRBJ2-1, with TRBD1 matching 7 bases. This CDR3 is built from 15 residues. Germline CDR1 and CDR2: MNHNY and SVGAGI (reference sequence). V lost 6 bases and J lost 9; bases outside the gene matches: 14. The CDR3: CASSPPPPQGVEQFF. Written as DNA, the CDR3 is TGTGCCAGCAGCCCCCCCCCACCGCAGGGGGTTGAGCAGTTCTTC.

The rearrangement uses TRBV4-1 and TRBJ1-1, with TRBD1 matching over 7 bases. V shed 3 bases, J shed 2 bases, and the junction held 12 bases outside the gene matches. The length of the CDR3 is 17 residues. Per germline, CDR1 MGHRA and CDR2 YSYEKL. The CDR3 protein is CASSHPSGGTANTEAFF. The CDR3 DNA follows: TGCGCCAGCAGCCACCCCTCAGGGGGTACGGCTAACACTGAAGCTTTCTTT.

The DNA of the CDR3 is TGTGCCAGCAGCCAGACAGGGTTTAAATCACCCCTCCACTTT. Amino acid sequence: CASSQTGFKSPLHF. The rearrangement uses TRBV3-1 (or the pseudogene TRBV3-2) and TRBJ1-6, with 7 bases that match TRBD1. This CDR3 has 14 residues. Germline V gives CDR1 LGHDT, CDR2 YNNKEL (reference sequence). The trim removed 3 bases at V and 10 bases at J, leaving 6 bases unmatched.